The 9 T cell receptor beta chains presented below share a single source sample, sequenced in a study of blood T cell repertoires in COVID-19. Profiled with immunoSEQ multiplex PCR; TCRdb holds only in-frame clones, not every one. This table has about 100,000 clones, 65% to 90% appearing once. Sample: PBMCs or T cells enriched from blood (not recorded which). These receptors were collected from a woman aged 50 to 60 who had recovered from COVID-19.

This clone was detected only once. This chain joins TRBV28 and TRBJ2-7; no firm D call. The CDR3 is made up of 13 amino acids. V was cut by 5 bases and J by 2 bases, with 10 bases left in between. Germline V gene data show CDR1 as MDHEN and CDR2 as SYDVKM. The CDR3 spells CASSPGPTYEQYF. The CDR3 nucleotides are TGTGCCAGCAGTCCAGGCCCAACCTACGAGCAGTACTTC.

The sample holds a few counts of this clone. The J gene is TRBJ2-1, the V gene TRBV9; 7 bases fit TRBD2. V lost 6 bases to trimming and J lost 0 bases; unmatched junction nucleotides: 6. CDR3 length equals 15 residues. The V gene's germline CDR1 is SGDLS and CDR2 YYNGEE. CDR3 DNA sequence: TGTGCCAGCACTCCCGGGGGGAGCTCCTACAATGAGCAGTTCTTC. This translates into CASTPGGSSYNEQFF.

This clone was seen a single time. V gene TRBV11-3 combines with J gene TRBJ1-6; no clear D. CDR1 and CDR2 from the germline V gene are SGHNT and YENEEA. The CDR3 contains 16 residues. Deletions cut 5 bases from V and 7 bases from J, with 18 bases between. CDR3 bases: TGTGCCAGCAGCCCTTTTGCGCAGGTTGGGAATTCACCCCTCCACTTT. Translating it yields CASSPFAQVGNSPLHF.

The V call is TRBV5-1, the J call TRBJ1-1, with D maybe TRBD1 (6 bases). Germline-derived CDR1 and CDR2 are SGHRS and YFSETQ. V lost 3 bases and J 1 base, leaving 13 bases between the germline ends. This CDR3 contains 15 residues. The CDR3 DNA follows: TGCGCCAGCAGCTACACAGGGAGCTCGAACACTGAAGCTTTCTTT. Amino acids: CASSYTGSSNTEAFF.

The gene calls are TRBV3-1 (or the pseudogene TRBV3-2) and TRBJ2-1, with 11 bases fitting TRBD2. Germline V lookup: CDR1 LGHDT, CDR2 YNNKEL (reference sequence). The V and J ends lost 2 bases and 6 bases, in that order; junction bases with no gene match: 3. The CDR3 has 15 amino acids. The CDR3 spells CASSQRLAGSNEQFF. For the CDR3, the DNA is TGTGCCAGCAGCCAACGACTAGCGGGGAGCAATGAGCAGTTCTTC.

Only one count was recorded for this clone. The chain is built from TRBV14 and TRBJ1-4; tentative D call: TRBD1 (6 bases). The CDR3 length is 13 residues. Trimming shortened V by 4 bases and J by 12 bases, and 15 bases separated the two germline ends. Germline V gene sequence: CDR1 SGHDN, CDR2 FVKESK. This CDR3 is CASSLDRFGELFF. DNA for the CDR3: TGTGCCAGCAGCCTGGACAGATTTGGAGAACTGTTTTTT. Full variable domain (outside the CDR3, taken from reference TRBV14 and TRBJ1-4): EAGVTQFPSHSVIEKGQTVTLRCDPISGHDNLYWYRRVMGKEIKFLLHFVKESKQDESGMPNNRFLAERTGGTYSTLKVQPAELEDSGVYFCASSLDRFGELFFGSGTQLSVL.

The J gene is TRBJ1-1, the V gene TRBV28, with no clear D. This CDR3 contains 13 residues. Germline lookup yields CDR1 MDHEN and CDR2 SYDVKM. With 6 bases removed from V and 11 bases from J, the gap between germline ends came to 19 bases. The DNA for the CDR3 is TGTGCCAGCAGGTCCCCGGCGGGAGACTGGGCTTTCTTT. Its protein product is CASRSPAGDWAFF.

The chain couples TRBV24-1 to TRBJ2-1, with D perhaps TRBD1 (5 bases). The V gene's germline CDR1 is KGHDR and CDR2 SFDVKD. The CDR3 consists of 14 residues. Trimming took 4 bases from V and 11 from J, leaving 17 bases between them. CDR3: CATSDRAAQDKQFF. CDR3 nucleotide sequence: TGTGCCACCAGTGACCGCGCCGCACAGGATAAGCAGTTCTTC.

This chain connects TRBV24-1 to TRBJ2-3; TRBD2 aligns across 11 bases. Per the germline V gene, CDR1 is KGHDR and CDR2 is SFDVKD. This CDR3 is 16 amino acids long. Trimming cost V 5 bases and J 6 bases; bases outside gene matches: 9. The CDR3 here is CATSGVLAGGPDTQYF. The CDR3 DNA sequence: TGTGCCACCAGTGGAGTTCTAGCGGGGGGACCCGATACGCAGTATTTT.